These T cell receptor beta chains were read from a single sample in a study of shared clonotypes between healthy human individuals. The table came from immunoSEQ multiplex PCR; TCRdb's copy has only in-frame clones and leaves some out. Of some 2,000,000 clones listed, roughly 95% are singletons. The sequenced sample was naive CD4+ T cells sorted from blood. These receptors originate from a man aged 18 to 29 in good health. The CDR3 runs from the conserved cysteine through the conserved F or W. Fields, in order: V gene, J gene, CDR3 length, clone size, D gene, CDR3 protein, CDR3 DNA. A D gene is named only where the DNA matches it firmly. A clone size is listed for some rows: how often the clone was seen (once, few, many), or a class if it is expanded.

V gene: TRBV6-5
J gene: TRBJ2-1
CDR3 length: 13
clone size: .
D gene: .
CDR3 protein: CASRALWDNEQFF
CDR3 DNA: TGTGCCAGCAGAGCGCTTTGGGACAATGAGCAGTTCTTC

V gene: TRBV6-1
J gene: TRBJ1-2
CDR3 length: 16
clone size: .
D gene: .
CDR3 protein: CASSEVTAWGNYGYTF
CDR3 DNA: TGTGCCAGCAGTGAAGTCACCGCTTGGGGCAACTATGGCTACACCTTC

V gene: TRBV7-2
J gene: TRBJ2-7
CDR3 length: 16
clone size: once
D gene: TRBD2
CDR3 protein: CASSQQGPSGSNEQYF
CDR3 DNA: TGTGCCAGCAGCCAACAGGGACCTAGCGGGAGCAACGAGCAGTACTTC

V gene: TRBV25-1
J gene: TRBJ2-5
CDR3 length: 16
clone size: .
D gene: .
CDR3 protein: CASSPIPGDKKETQYF
CDR3 DNA: TGTGCCAGCAGTCCTATCCCAGGGGACAAAAAAGAGACCCAGTACTTC

V gene: TRBV6-1
J gene: TRBJ2-1
CDR3 length: 15
clone size: .
D gene: TRBD2
CDR3 protein: CASTRRSGNNNEQFF
CDR3 DNA: TGTGCCAGCACCCGGAGGAGCGGGAATAACAATGAGCAGTTCTTC

V gene: TRBV5-4
J gene: TRBJ2-1
CDR3 length: 15
clone size: .
D gene: .
CDR3 protein: CASRFDWGSYNEQFF
CDR3 DNA: TGTGCCAGCAGGTTCGACTGGGGCAGTTACAATGAGCAGTTCTTC

V gene: TRBV5-6
J gene: TRBJ2-1
CDR3 length: 15
clone size: .
D gene: .
CDR3 protein: CASSDPRAPYNEQFF
CDR3 DNA: TGTGCCAGCAGCGACCCTCGGGCACCATACAATGAGCAGTTCTTC

V gene: TRBV5-1
J gene: TRBJ2-5
CDR3 length: 15
clone size: .
D gene: .
CDR3 protein: CASSLRLSGSETQYF
CDR3 DNA: TGCGCCAGCAGCTTGAGATTAAGTGGTTCAGAGACCCAGTACTTC

V gene: TRBV10-3
J gene: TRBJ1-1
CDR3 length: 15
clone size: .
D gene: .
CDR3 protein: CAISERGPLNTEAFF
CDR3 DNA: TGTGCCATCAGTGAGAGAGGGCCCCTGAACACTGAAGCTTTCTTT

V gene: TRBV10-3
J gene: TRBJ1-3
CDR3 length: 14
clone size: .
D gene: .
CDR3 protein: CAISDRDSGNTIYF
CDR3 DNA: TGTGCCATCAGTGACCGGGACTCTGGAAACACCATATATTTT

V gene: TRBV29-1
J gene: TRBJ2-7
CDR3 length: 14
clone size: .
D gene: .
CDR3 protein: CSVGHGGTSGEQYF
CDR3 DNA: TGCAGCGTTGGGCATGGGGGGACCTCGGGAGAGCAGTACTTC

V gene: TRBV28
J gene: TRBJ2-5
CDR3 length: 13
clone size: .
D gene: .
CDR3 protein: CASRGHLQETQYF
CDR3 DNA: TGTGCCAGCAGGGGTCACCTCCAAGAGACCCAGTACTTC

V gene: TRBV14
J gene: TRBJ2-7
CDR3 length: 16
clone size: .
D gene: TRBD1
CDR3 protein: CASSQALPGTGNEQYF
CDR3 DNA: TGTGCCAGCAGCCAAGCGTTGCCCGGGACAGGGAACGAGCAGTACTTC

V gene: TRBV5-8
J gene: TRBJ1-6
CDR3 length: 13
clone size: once
D gene: .
CDR3 protein: CASSLRAHSPLHF
CDR3 DNA: TGTGCCAGCAGCTTGCGGGCGCACTCACCCCTCCACTTT

V gene: TRBV30
J gene: TRBJ1-5
CDR3 length: 16
clone size: .
D gene: TRBD1
CDR3 protein: CAWSHGTENSNQPQHF
CDR3 DNA: TGTGCCTGGAGCCACGGGACAGAAAATAGCAATCAGCCCCAGCATTTT

V gene: TRBV5-1
J gene: TRBJ1-1
CDR3 length: 14
clone size: .
D gene: .
CDR3 protein: CASSAGLLNTEAFF
CDR3 DNA: TGCGCCAGCAGCGCGGGCCTTCTGAACACTGAAGCTTTCTTT

V gene: TRBV7-2
J gene: TRBJ2-5
CDR3 length: 12
clone size: .
D gene: .
CDR3 protein: CASSSHSGTQYF
CDR3 DNA: TGTGCCAGCAGCTCCCATTCCGGGACCCAGTACTTC

V gene: TRBV29-1
J gene: TRBJ1-4
CDR3 length: 13
clone size: .
D gene: .
CDR3 protein: CSVRRATNEKLFF
CDR3 DNA: TGCAGCGTTAGGAGGGCAACTAATGAAAAACTGTTTTTT

V gene: TRBV6-5
J gene: TRBJ1-5
CDR3 length: 13
clone size: .
D gene: .
CDR3 protein: CASSSHHNQPQHF
CDR3 DNA: TGTGCCAGCAGTTCTCACCATAATCAGCCCCAGCATTTT

V gene: TRBV2
J gene: TRBJ1-1
CDR3 length: 13
clone size: .
D gene: TRBD1
CDR3 protein: CASSESRGQGAFF
CDR3 DNA: TGTGCCAGCAGTGAATCCAGGGGGCAGGGAGCTTTCTTT

V gene: TRBV2
J gene: TRBJ2-7
CDR3 length: 14
clone size: .
D gene: TRBD1
CDR3 protein: CASTPGQGFYEQYF
CDR3 DNA: TGTGCCAGCACTCCGGGACAGGGGTTTTACGAGCAGTACTTC

V gene: TRBV6-6
J gene: TRBJ2-3
CDR3 length: 14
clone size: .
D gene: TRBD2
CDR3 protein: CASIWDYGTDTQYF
CDR3 DNA: TGTGCCAGCATCTGGGACTACGGCACAGATACGCAGTATTTT

V gene: TRBV28
J gene: TRBJ1-5
CDR3 length: 15
clone size: .
D gene: .
CDR3 protein: CASSLTGPLGQPQHF
CDR3 DNA: TGTGCCAGCAGTCTAACAGGGCCCCTGGGTCAGCCCCAGCATTTT

V gene: TRBV4-1
J gene: TRBJ2-7
CDR3 length: 19
clone size: .
D gene: TRBD2
CDR3 protein: CASSQAFGTSGRKPYEQYF
CDR3 DNA: TGCGCCAGCAGCCAAGCCTTTGGGACTAGCGGGAGGAAGCCCTACGAGCAGTACTTC

V gene: TRBV10-3
J gene: TRBJ1-2
CDR3 length: 14
clone size: .
D gene: .
CDR3 protein: CAISESLGNYGYTF
CDR3 DNA: TGTGCCATCAGTGAGTCCCTGGGAAACTATGGCTACACCTTC

V gene: TRBV6-1
J gene: TRBJ2-5
CDR3 length: 15
clone size: .
D gene: TRBD1
CDR3 protein: CASSEWGQGRETQYF
CDR3 DNA: TGTGCCAGCAGTGAGTGGGGACAGGGGAGGGAGACCCAGTACTTC

V gene: TRBV7-3
J gene: TRBJ2-3
CDR3 length: 12
clone size: .
D gene: .
CDR3 protein: CASSLVPDTQYF
CDR3 DNA: TGTGCCAGCAGCCTAGTACCAGATACGCAGTATTTT

V gene: TRBV30
J gene: TRBJ2-3
CDR3 length: 16
clone size: .
D gene: .
CDR3 protein: CAWSPPGRGGLGTQYF
CDR3 DNA: TGTGCCTGGAGTCCACCTGGCAGGGGTGGATTGGGTACGCAGTATTTT

V gene: TRBV6-4
J gene: TRBJ2-1
CDR3 length: 15
clone size: .
D gene: .
CDR3 protein: CASSDDSLGNNEQFF
CDR3 DNA: TGTGCCAGCAGTGATGACTCACTAGGGAACAATGAGCAGTTCTTC

V gene: TRBV5-4
J gene: TRBJ1-2
CDR3 length: 17
clone size: .
D gene: .
CDR3 protein: CASSLEKGVKANYGYTF
CDR3 DNA: TGTGCCAGCAGCTTGGAAAAGGGGGTAAAAGCTAACTATGGCTACACCTTC

V gene: TRBV5-5
J gene: TRBJ1-3
CDR3 length: 15
clone size: .
D gene: TRBD1
CDR3 protein: CASSSPGQEGNTIYF
CDR3 DNA: TGTGCCAGCAGCTCACCGGGACAGGAAGGAAACACCATATATTTT

V gene: TRBV10-3
J gene: TRBJ2-3
CDR3 length: 12
clone size: .
D gene: TRBD2
CDR3 protein: CAIIAGGPTQYF
CDR3 DNA: TGTGCCATTATAGCGGGAGGGCCTACGCAGTATTTT

V gene: TRBV6-1
J gene: TRBJ2-5
CDR3 length: 14
clone size: .
D gene: TRBD2
CDR3 protein: CASTSGAIQETQYF
CDR3 DNA: TGTGCCAGCACTAGCGGGGCAATTCAAGAGACCCAGTACTTC

V gene: TRBV19
J gene: TRBJ1-2
CDR3 length: 13
clone size: .
D gene: TRBD1
CDR3 protein: CASSTGGNYGYTF
CDR3 DNA: TGTGCCAGTAGTACAGGGGGGAACTATGGCTACACCTTC

V gene: TRBV5-1
J gene: TRBJ1-5
CDR3 length: 14
clone size: .
D gene: .
CDR3 protein: CASSLEGFNQPQHF
CDR3 DNA: TGCGCCAGCAGCTTGGAGGGGTTTAATCAGCCCCAGCATTTT

V gene: TRBV7-2
J gene: TRBJ1-6
CDR3 length: 15
clone size: .
D gene: .
CDR3 protein: CASSLVGETNSPLHF
CDR3 DNA: TGTGCCAGCAGCTTAGTGGGGGAGACGAATTCACCCCTCCACTTT

V gene: TRBV7-6
J gene: TRBJ1-1
CDR3 length: 11
clone size: .
D gene: .
CDR3 protein: CASRSRDEAFF
CDR3 DNA: TGTGCCAGCCGTTCAAGGGATGAAGCTTTCTTT

V gene: TRBV4-1
J gene: TRBJ2-2
CDR3 length: 13
clone size: .
D gene: .
CDR3 protein: CASSQGGTGELFF
CDR3 DNA: TGCGCCAGCAGCCAAGGGGGTACCGGGGAGCTGTTTTTT

V gene: TRBV6-1
J gene: TRBJ1-1
CDR3 length: 14
clone size: .
D gene: .
CDR3 protein: CASSDRGLGTEAFF
CDR3 DNA: TGTGCCAGCAGTGACAGGGGATTGGGCACTGAAGCTTTCTTT

V gene: TRBV6-5
J gene: TRBJ1-5
CDR3 length: 15
clone size: .
D gene: TRBD1
CDR3 protein: CASRSGQSSNQPQHF
CDR3 DNA: TGTGCCAGCAGATCGGGACAGAGTAGCAATCAGCCCCAGCATTTT

V gene: TRBV18
J gene: TRBJ1-1
CDR3 length: 16
clone size: .
D gene: .
CDR3 protein: CASSPRFGDGNTEAFF
CDR3 DNA: TGTGCCAGCTCACCAAGGTTCGGGGACGGGAACACTGAAGCTTTCTTT

V gene: TRBV19
J gene: TRBJ1-3
CDR3 length: 11
clone size: .
D gene: .
CDR3 protein: CASNNGNTIYF
CDR3 DNA: TGTGCCAGCAATAATGGAAACACCATATATTTT

V gene: TRBV7-3
J gene: TRBJ2-2
CDR3 length: 13
clone size: .
D gene: .
CDR3 protein: CASRPDRTGELFF
CDR3 DNA: TGTGCCAGCAGGCCGGACCGCACCGGGGAGCTGTTTTTT

V gene: TRBV5-1
J gene: TRBJ1-5
CDR3 length: 15
clone size: .
D gene: .
CDR3 protein: CASSLEGQNNQPQHF
CDR3 DNA: TGCGCCAGCAGCTTGGAAGGGCAGAACAATCAGCCCCAGCATTTT

V gene: TRBV4-2
J gene: TRBJ2-3
CDR3 length: 18
clone size: .
D gene: TRBD2
CDR3 protein: CASSQDRERGGPTDTQYF
CDR3 DNA: TGTGCCAGCAGCCAAGATAGGGAGCGGGGGGGCCCCACAGATACGCAGTATTTT